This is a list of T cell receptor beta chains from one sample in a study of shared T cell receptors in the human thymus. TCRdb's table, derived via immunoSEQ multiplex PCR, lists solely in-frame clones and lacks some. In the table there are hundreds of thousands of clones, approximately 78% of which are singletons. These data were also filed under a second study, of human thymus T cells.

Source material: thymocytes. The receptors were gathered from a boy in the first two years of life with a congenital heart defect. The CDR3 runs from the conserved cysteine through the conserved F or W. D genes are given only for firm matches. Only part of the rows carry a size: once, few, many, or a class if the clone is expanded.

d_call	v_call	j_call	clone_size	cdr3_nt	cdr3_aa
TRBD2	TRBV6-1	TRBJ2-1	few	TGTGCCAGCAGTGAATCGAGGGTAGGCCCAATAGGGACTAGCGGGGCCAGCTCCTACAATGAGCAGTTCTTC	CASSESRVGPIGTSGASSYNEQFF
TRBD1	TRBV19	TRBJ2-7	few	TGTGCCAGTACCCCACAGGGGAGCCCTTCCTACGAGCAGTACTTC	CASTPQGSPSYEQYF
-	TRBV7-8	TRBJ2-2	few	TGTGCCAGCAGCTTAGGCGGGGTCAGGGGGTATACCGGGGAGCTGTTTTTT	CASSLGGVRGYTGELFF
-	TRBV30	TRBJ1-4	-	TGTGCCTGGAGTGAGCCGGAGGCAGATCGTAATGAAAAACTGTTTTTT	CAWSEPEADRNEKLFF
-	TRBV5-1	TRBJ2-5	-	TGCGCCAGCAGCTTGGAGTACAGGGAAGAGACCCAGTACTTC	CASSLEYREETQYF
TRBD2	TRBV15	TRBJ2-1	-	TGTGCCACCAGCAGAGATCTAGAGGCTAGCGGTTACAATGAGCAGTTCTTC	CATSRDLEASGYNEQFF
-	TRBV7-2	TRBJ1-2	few	TGTGCCAGCAGCTCAACCCTATCGGAGGGCTACACCTTC	CASSSTLSEGYTF
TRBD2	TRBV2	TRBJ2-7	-	TGTGCCAGCAGCCTTAGCGGGAGCTCCTACGAGCAGTACTTC	CASSLSGSSYEQYF
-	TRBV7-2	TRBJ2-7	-	TGTGCCAGCAGCTTTCTTGGCCAGACAGCTTCCTACGAGCAGTACTTC	CASSFLGQTASYEQYF
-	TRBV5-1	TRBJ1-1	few	TGCGCCAGCAGCCCTAAGGCAGGGCTGAGGCAGAACACTGAAGCTTTCTTT	CASSPKAGLRQNTEAFF
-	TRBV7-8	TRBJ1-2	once	TGTGCCAGCGGCCAGCAGGGTAGCGGCTACACCTTC	CASGQQGSGYTF
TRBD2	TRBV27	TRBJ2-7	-	TGTGCCAGCAGTCCTACAGCGGGAGAGGGTTACGAGCAGTACTTC	CASSPTAGEGYEQYF
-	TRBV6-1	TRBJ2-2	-	TGTGCCAGCAGTGAAAGTCGGGCCACTAGGGCCATCGGGGAGCTGTTTTTT	CASSESRATRAIGELFF
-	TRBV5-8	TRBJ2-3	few	TGTGCCAGCCCTGCGCCGGATACGCAGTATTTT	CASPAPDTQYF
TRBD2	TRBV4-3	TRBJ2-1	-	TGCGCCAGCAGCCACAGACTAGCGGGAGGGAACAATGAGCAGTTCTTC	CASSHRLAGGNNEQFF
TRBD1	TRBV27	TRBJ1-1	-	TGTGCCAGCAGTTTGAACTTGGGGGGACAGCCATCGACTGAAGCTTTCTTT	CASSLNLGGQPSTEAFF
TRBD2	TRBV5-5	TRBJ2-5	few	TGTGCCAGCAGCTTCACTAGCGGGAGGGGAGAGACCCAGTACTTC	CASSFTSGRGETQYF
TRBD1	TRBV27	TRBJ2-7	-	TGTGCCAGCAGTTTATGGGGGACAGGGTTCGACGAGCAGTACTTC	CASSLWGTGFDEQYF
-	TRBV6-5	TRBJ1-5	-	TGTGCCAGCAGTTACGCAGGGGTCCATCAGCCCCAGCATTTT	CASSYAGVHQPQHF
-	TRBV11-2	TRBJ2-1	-	TGTGCCAGCAGCCGAAGCAGAAGGCGGGATAGCGGCAATGAGCAGTTCTTC	CASSRSRRRDSGNEQFF
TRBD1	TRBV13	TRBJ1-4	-	TGTGCCAGCAGCACACCTAAGGGACAGGGAGGGGAAAAACTGTTTTTT	CASSTPKGQGGEKLFF
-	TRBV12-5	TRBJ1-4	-	TGTGCTAGTGGCTATGACAGAGGTGAACTGTTTTTT	CASGYDRGELFF
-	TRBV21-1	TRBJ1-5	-	TGTGCCAGCAGCATTAGGGACAGGGGGCCCCATAGCAATCAGCCCCAGCATTTT	CASSIRDRGPHSNQPQHF
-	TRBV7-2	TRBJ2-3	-	TGTGCCAGCAGCGGCAGGGGCGGACGGGGAACAGATACGCAGTATTTT	CASSGRGGRGTDTQYF
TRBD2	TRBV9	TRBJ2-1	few	TGTGCCAGCAGCCCTACCCCGAGACTAGCGGGAAACAATGAGCAGTTCTTC	CASSPTPRLAGNNEQFF
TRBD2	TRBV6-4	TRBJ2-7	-	TGTGCCAGCAGTCCTAGCGGGAGTAACGACGAGCAGTACTTC	CASSPSGSNDEQYF
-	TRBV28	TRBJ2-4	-	TGTGCCAGCACCCCCCCGGCCAAAAACATTCAGTACTTC	CASTPPAKNIQYF
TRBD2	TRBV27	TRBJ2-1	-	TGTGCCAGCAGTCCTCCCCGGGGGAGCGGGAGAAACGAGCAGTTCTTC	CASSPPRGSGRNEQFF
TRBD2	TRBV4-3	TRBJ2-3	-	TGCGCCAGCAGCCAGGAAGGGGATCTAGCGGGAGGAAGCACAGATACGCAGTATTTT	CASSQEGDLAGGSTDTQYF
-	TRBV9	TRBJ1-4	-	TGTGCCAGCAGCGTAGCTGAGGGAGTAGAGGAAAAACTGTTTTTT	CASSVAEGVEEKLFF
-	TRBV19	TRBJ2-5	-	TGTGCCAGTAGTATAGTAGGAGGGGAGGAGACCCAGTACTTC	CASSIVGGEETQYF
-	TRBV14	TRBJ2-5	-	TGTGCCAGCAGCCAAGAGGTACAGGGCCGGGAGACCCAGTACTTC	CASSQEVQGRETQYF
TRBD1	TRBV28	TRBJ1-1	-	TGTGCCAGCAGTGGGACAGGGGAGAACACTGAAGCTTTCTTT	CASSGTGENTEAFF
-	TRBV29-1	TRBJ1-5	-	TGCAGCGCGGGGGGGGGACCCAATCAGCCCCAGCATTTT	CSAGGGPNQPQHF
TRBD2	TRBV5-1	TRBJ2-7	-	TGCGCCAGCAGCTTGCTGCCTAGCGGGAGGACCAGGTACGAGCAGTACTTC	CASSLLPSGRTRYEQYF
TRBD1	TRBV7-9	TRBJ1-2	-	TGTGCCAGCAGCCCCCTCCCGGCCGACAGGGGGGACTATGGCTACACCTTC	CASSPLPADRGDYGYTF
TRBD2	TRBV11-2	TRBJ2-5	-	TGTGCCAGCAGCCAGGGACTAGCTTTAACAGAGACCCAGTACTTC	CASSQGLALTETQYF
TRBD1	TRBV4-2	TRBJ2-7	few	TGTGCCAGCAGCCAAGATCTACGGGGGACAGGGGGTTCCTACGAGCAGTACTTC	CASSQDLRGTGGSYEQYF
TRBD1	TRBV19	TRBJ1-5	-	TGTGCCAGTAGTAACTTCCGGGACAGAAATCAGCCCCAGCATTTT	CASSNFRDRNQPQHF
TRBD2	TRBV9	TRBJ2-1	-	TGTGCCAGCAGCCCTAGAAAACGGCTAGCGGGAGGGCCTGGGGAGCAGTTCTTC	CASSPRKRLAGGPGEQFF
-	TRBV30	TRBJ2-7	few	TGTGCCTGGAGTGTAGATTTAAGGGGTAAGGGGCAGTACTTC	CAWSVDLRGKGQYF
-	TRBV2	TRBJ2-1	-	TGTGCCAGCAGTGCTACTGGAGGGTCCTACAATGAGCAGTTCTTC	CASSATGGSYNEQFF
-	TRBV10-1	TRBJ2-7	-	TGCGCCAGCAGTGTCCATCGGGGGAGCACCTACGAGCAGTACTTC	CASSVHRGSTYEQYF
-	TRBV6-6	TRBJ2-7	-	TGTGCCAGCAGCAAAAACGACAGGCCCTACGAGCAGTACTTC	CASSKNDRPYEQYF
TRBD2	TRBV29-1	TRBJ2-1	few	TGCAGCGTTCTAGCGGGAAAGGACAATGAGCAGTTCTTC	CSVLAGKDNEQFF
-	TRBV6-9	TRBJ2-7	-	TGTGCCAGCATCCTAACCTACGAGCAGTACTTC	CASILTYEQYF
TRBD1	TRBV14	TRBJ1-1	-	TGTGCCAGCAGCCTCCGGGACAGACCGAACACTGAAGCTTTCTTT	CASSLRDRPNTEAFF
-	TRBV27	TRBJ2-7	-	TGTGCCAGCAGTTTAACAGGGCACTACGAGCAGTACTTC	CASSLTGHYEQYF